The subject of this entry is one TCR beta chain. Its antigen remains unknown. These data originate in a study of T cells after yellow fever vaccination. Germline CDR1 is SGHTA and CDR2 is FQGNSA. The CDR3 has 16 amino acids. The trim removed 1 base at V and 5 bases at J, leaving 10 bases unmatched. TCRdb analysed the 5' RACE reads with MiXCR anew, one entry per CDR3 protein. The repertoire consists of 320,000 or so distinct CDR3 sequences, with roughly 8.6% occurring once and the leading ten covering roughly 18%. Overall study results and limits: Booster sampling recovered most clones from primary vaccination (about 97% CD4, around 88% CD8). Overall, a small share of clonotypes was seen in both CD4 and CD8 compartments.

The TCR comes from a man between 18 and 29 years old who received the YFV17D yellow fever vaccine. The chain employs TRBV7-2 and TRBJ1-2; 7 positions match TRBD1. Here the sequenced sample was PBMCs, taken around 45 days after the first yellow fever vaccination. CDR3 residues: CASSLGDRVLSYGYTF. In DNA, the CDR3 is TGTGCCAGCAGCTTAGGAGACAGGGTCCTTTCTTATGGCTACACCTTC.